This T cell receptor (beta chain) originates from a study of spatial heterogeneity in lung cancer. The study's findings and limits: Relative to follow-up, resection was when ubiquitous expanded tumor TCRs appeared more in blood.

This sample's time point: sample taken at primary tumor resection. The donor population consisted of about 75 patients with untreated, early-stage non-small cell lung cancer. Unsorted whole RNA of tumor, nontumor lung or frozen PBMC was sequenced. Single TCR cDNA molecules each had their own unique molecular identifier. TCRdb passed the 5' RACE reads through MiXCR, listing each CDR3 protein once. Among about 10,000 distinct CDR3 sequences listed, roughly 3.7% were seen once. As regards this clonotype: Its antigen is not known.

This CDR3 region has 14 residues. Trimming shortened V by 0 bases and J by 5 bases, and 11 bases separated the two germline ends. CDR1 is SGHTA and CDR2 is FQGNSA in the germline V gene. The chain has TRBV7-2 and TRBJ2-7; a weak D match, TRBD2 (5 bases). The starting material was PBMCs, obtained at surgery. This TCR derives from a female donor with early-stage non-small cell lung cancer. CDR3 nucleotide sequence: TGTGCCAGCAGCTTAGCGGGAGCGCTGGACGAGCAGTACTTC. Its protein is CASSLAGALDEQYF.